The entry below describes one T cell receptor beta chain. This entry comes from a study of blood T cell repertoires in COVID-19. In the study's own analysis: Nucleated cell counts were estimated from reference gene primer amplification. Some clones are missing from TCRdb's copy, which holds only in-frame ones; the method was immunoSEQ multiplex PCR. V and J calls and clone size are those listed in that table; D and trimming were worked out from the DNA. The table lists about 130,000 clones, 86% of them singletons, with roughly 3.9% in the top ten. All enrollees were about 18 to 90 years old and from about 24 US areas. Donors in Cohort 3 who had recovered were those with two negative PCRs, healthcare professional clearance, or resolution of their symptoms. The receptor was isolated from a man aged 45-65 years who had recovered from COVID-19. Specimen: PBMCs or T cells enriched from blood (not recorded which).

The CDR3 DNA sequence: TGCAGCGTTGAAGAGGGACAGGGGAGATCCTACAATGAGCAGTTCTTC. This encodes CSVEEGQGRSYNEQFF. The V call is TRBV29-1, the J call TRBJ2-1; 10 bases fit TRBD1. Germline CDR1 reads SQVTM; CDR2 reads ANQGSEA. Losses at the gene ends were 0 bases for V and 1 base for J; bases not matched to a gene: 3. The CDR3 sequence is 16 residues long.